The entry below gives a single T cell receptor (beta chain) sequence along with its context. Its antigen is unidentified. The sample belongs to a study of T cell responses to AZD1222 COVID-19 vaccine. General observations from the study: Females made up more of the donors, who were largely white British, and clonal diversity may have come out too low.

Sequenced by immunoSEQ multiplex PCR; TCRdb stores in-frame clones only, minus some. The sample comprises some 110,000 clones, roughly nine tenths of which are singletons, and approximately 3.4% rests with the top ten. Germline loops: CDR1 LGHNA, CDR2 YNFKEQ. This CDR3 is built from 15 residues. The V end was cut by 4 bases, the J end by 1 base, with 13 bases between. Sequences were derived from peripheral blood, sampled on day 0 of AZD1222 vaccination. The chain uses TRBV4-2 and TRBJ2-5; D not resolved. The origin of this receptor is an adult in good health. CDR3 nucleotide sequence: TGTGCCAGCAGCCGTTCGGAACGGCCCCAAGAGACCCAGTACTTC. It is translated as CASSRSERPQETQYF.